The sequence of this TCR beta chain was determined in a study of blood T cell repertoires in COVID-19. Study overall: There were acute and convalescent COVID-19 samples, and they came from the United States, Italy and Spain. Sample material is recorded as cDNA or gDNA derived from T cells, B-cell-depleted T cells, or PBMCs.

Authors' methods: Amplified reference gene primers provided the basis for estimating nucleated cell counts. Sequenced by immunoSEQ multiplex PCR; TCRdb stores in-frame clones only, minus some. V, J and clone size reflect that table, while D and trimming were determined from the DNA. The sample lists roughly 150,000 clones; 85% to 90% were seen once. CDR3 length equals 15 residues. The germline V gene encodes CDR1 SEHNR and CDR2 FQNEAQ (reference sequence). The ends were cut back, 5 bases at V and 0 bases at J, with 14 bases in the middle. The TCR was taken from a woman in her thirties or forties with acute or convalescent COVID-19. The rearrangement links TRBV7-9 to TRBJ2-7; tentative D call: TRBD1 (6 bases). Sequencing was done on a sample of peripheral blood. The CDR3 is CASSPRPQGSYEQYF. The CDR3 DNA reads TGTGCCAGCAGCCCCCGGCCACAGGGCTCCTACGAGCAGTACTTC.